The entry below gives a single TCR beta chain sequence along with its context. Generated by immunoSEQ multiplex PCR, the TCRdb table keeps only in-frame clones and is missing some. There are 850,000 to 1,100,000 clones in the sample; about 72% occur only once, and 0.85% to 1% lies in the top ten. The record originates from a study of shared clonotypes between healthy human individuals. Study-wide background: Three plates each covered CD4 naive and memory; CD8 naive two, CD8 memory one.

Trimming at V came to 4 bases and at J to 0 bases, leaving 7 bases not matched to a gene. The CDR3 runs to 16 residues. Germline lookup yields CDR1 MNHEY and CDR2 SMNVEV (reference sequence). This sequence originates from a man younger than 35 in good health. Some clones in this sample may be carry-over from other donors' samples. The chain uses TRBV27 and TRBJ1-1; 8 bases are a match to TRBD1. Input material: memory CD4+ T cells from PBMCs. The subset denotes: CD45RA-negative fraction. The CDR3 DNA sequence: TGTGCCAGCAGTTCCGACAGGGGAATCCTGAACACTGAAGCTTTCTTT. Translated: CASSSDRGILNTEAFF.